The 9 T cell receptor beta chains below come from one sample, sequenced in a study of blood T cell repertoires in COVID-19. Some clones are missing from TCRdb's copy, which holds only in-frame ones; the method was immunoSEQ multiplex PCR. The sample lists roughly 32,000 clones, roughly 80% occurring once. Source material: peripheral blood. Receptors were obtained from a man older than 75 with active or convalescent COVID-19.

The CDR3 DNA follows: TGTGCCAGCAGCTCGGGAGGGTTGGCGGGAGGGACAGATACGCAGTATTTT. It is translated as CASSSGGLAGGTDTQYF. This sequence joins TRBV5-4 and TRBJ2-3, with 9 bases lining up with TRBD2. The CDR3 covers 17 residues. Per the germline V gene, CDR1 is SGHNT and CDR2 is YYREEE (reference sequence). V lost 3 bases, J lost 3 bases, and 11 bases stayed unmatched.

This sequence joins TRBV13 and TRBJ2-1; 10 bases line up with TRBD1. The length of the CDR3 is 15 residues. V was pared by 5 bases and J by 8 bases, with 9 bases of the junction left unmatched. Germline-derived CDR1 and CDR2 are PRHDT and FYEKMQ (reference sequence). The DNA for the CDR3 is TGTGCCAGCAGCATAAGGGACAGGGGTTCCGATGAGCAGTTCTTC. Protein: CASSIRDRGSDEQFF.

The CDR3 loop reads CASSFTGTGAEETQYF. The CDR3 bases are TGTGCCAGCAGCTTCACCGGGACAGGGGCGGAAGAGACCCAGTACTTC. The rearrangement uses TRBV13 and TRBJ2-5, with TRBD1 matching 10 bases. Germline CDR1 is PRHDT and CDR2 is FYEKMQ (reference sequence). The CDR3 sequence is 16 residues long. The ends lost 3 bases at V and 3 bases at J; junction bases unmatched: 7.

This clone was seen once. CDR3 loop: CASSLRGGEEQYF. The CDR3 DNA follows: TGCGCCAGCAGCCTACGAGGAGGGGAAGAGCAGTACTTC. The V gene is TRBV5-1, the J gene TRBJ2-7; TRBD2 might be the D (6 bases). Germline loops: CDR1 SGHRS, CDR2 YFSETQ. The CDR3 consists of 13 residues. Trimming stripped 4 bases from V and 7 bases from J, with 15 bases between.

The V gene is TRBV30, the J gene TRBJ1-5; D not resolved. The CDR3 sequence is 14 residues long. Per the germline V gene, CDR1 is GTSNPN and CDR2 is SVGIG (reference sequence). V was cut by 2 bases and J by 2 bases, with 10 bases left in between. The CDR3 sequence is CAWSRGMGNQPQHF. The CDR3 coding sequence is TGTGCCTGGAGTAGAGGGATGGGCAATCAGCCCCAGCATTTT.

This clone turned up a few times. The J gene is TRBJ2-7, the V gene TRBV6-6, with no clear D. The length of the CDR3 is 13 residues. Germline CDR1 and CDR2: MNHNY and SVGAGI (reference sequence). Trimming pared 4 bases from V and 3 bases from J, leaving 10 bases between. This chain's CDR3 is CASSSGRLYEQYF. In DNA form, the CDR3 reads TGTGCCAGCAGTTCCGGCAGGCTCTACGAGCAGTACTTC.

The genes are TRBV5-4 and TRBJ2-1, with 10 bases lining up with TRBD2. The germline CDR1 and CDR2 sequences are SGHNT and YYREEE (reference sequence). The CDR3 has 14 amino acids. Germline trimming cut 4 bases from V and 8 bases from J; bases unmatched to any gene: 6. Written as DNA, the CDR3 is TGTGCCAGCAGCCGAGGAGCGGGAGGGGATGAGCAGTTCTTC. This encodes CASSRGAGGDEQFF.

The genes are TRBV2 and TRBJ2-7; 7 bases align to TRBD1. Trimming took 7 bases from V and 3 from J; bases not matched to a gene: 12. The CDR3 is 15 residues long. Germline V gene lookup returns CDR1 SNHLY and CDR2 FYNNEI. CDR3: CASKIDRDRDYEQYF. The CDR3 bases are TGTGCCAGCAAGATTGACCGGGACAGAGACTACGAGCAGTACTTC.

The V call is TRBV10-3, the J call TRBJ1-1; 7 bases agree with TRBD1. This CDR3 has 14 residues. The germline gives CDR1 ENHRY, CDR2 SYGVKD. V lost 9 bases and J lost 1; bases outside the gene matches: 8. CDR3 sequence (DNA): TGTGCCATACAGGGGACAGAATCGAACACTGAAGCTTTCTTT. This translates into CAIQGTESNTEAFF.